The sequence of this T cell receptor beta chain was determined in a study of blood T cell repertoires in COVID-19. About the study: The study drew acute and convalescent COVID-19 samples from the United States, Italy and Spain. Sample material is recorded as cDNA or gDNA derived from T cells, B-cell-depleted T cells, or PBMCs.

Between the trimmed V and J ends, which lost 6 bases and 1 base, there was a span of 16 bases. Germline V gives CDR1 SGHNT, CDR2 YENEEA. The CDR3 spans 16 residues. Generated by immunoSEQ multiplex PCR, the TCRdb table keeps only in-frame clones and is missing some. The repertoire has a few hundred thousand clones, 85% to 90% of them found once; the top ten carry about 2%. The rearrangement uses TRBV11-3 and TRBJ1-3; D remains ambiguous. The clonotype comes from a woman between 45 and 65 years old with acute or convalescent COVID-19. Sequenced: peripheral blood. The CDR3 DNA reads TGTGCCAGCAGTTCCGACGGCATAGCGTCTGGAAACACCATATATTTT. Its protein is CASSSDGIASGNTIYF.